This T cell receptor beta chain was recorded in a study of cytomegalovirus exposure and HLA in healthy donors. The PCR had 60 Vbeta and 13 Jbeta primers. Method: immunoSEQ multiplex PCR; TCRdb's copy keeps in-frame clones and lacks some. The data show some 120,000 clones, about 80% seen once. Whole-study findings and limits: A few of the chains that were CMV-associated were confirmed in vitro to be specific for CMV antigens.

In the case of this clone: Its specificity is not known.

The ends lost 0 bases at V and 4 bases at J; junction bases unmatched: 7. Germline CDR1 reads ENHRY; CDR2 reads SYGVKD. The CDR3 covers 16 residues. The receptor was derived from a man aged 18 to 29 in good health and CMV-seronegative. The material sequenced was PBMCs. The V gene is TRBV10-3, the J gene TRBJ2-3; 7 bases align to TRBD1. As DNA, the CDR3 is TGTGCCATCAGTGAGTCGAGACAGGGTCAAGCAGATACGCAGTATTTT. The encoded protein is CAISESRQGQADTQYF.